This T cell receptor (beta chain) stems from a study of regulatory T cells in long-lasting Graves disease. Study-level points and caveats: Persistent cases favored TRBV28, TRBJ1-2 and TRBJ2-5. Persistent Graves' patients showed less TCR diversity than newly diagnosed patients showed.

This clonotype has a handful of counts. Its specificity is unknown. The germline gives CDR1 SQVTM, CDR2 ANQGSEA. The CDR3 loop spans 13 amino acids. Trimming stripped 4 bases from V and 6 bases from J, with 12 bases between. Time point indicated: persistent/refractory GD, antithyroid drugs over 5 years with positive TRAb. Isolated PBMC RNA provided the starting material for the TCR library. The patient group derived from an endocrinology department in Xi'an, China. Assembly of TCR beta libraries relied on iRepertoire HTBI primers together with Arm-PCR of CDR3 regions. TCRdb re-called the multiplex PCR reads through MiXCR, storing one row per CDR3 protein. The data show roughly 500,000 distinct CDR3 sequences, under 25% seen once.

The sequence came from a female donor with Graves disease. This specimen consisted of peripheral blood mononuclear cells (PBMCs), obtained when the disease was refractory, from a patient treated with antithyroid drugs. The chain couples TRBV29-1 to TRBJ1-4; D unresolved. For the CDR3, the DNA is TGCAGCGTTGCGTTGGGCTTAGATGAAAAACTGTTTTTT. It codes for CSVALGLDEKLFF.